These T cell receptor beta chains were read from a single sample in a study of neurological immune-mediated disorders. TCRdb reanalysed the 5' RACE reads using MiXCR and keeps one entry per CDR3 protein. Among 25,000 to 35,000 distinct CDR3 sequences listed, about an eighth were seen once. Sequenced sample: CD4+ T cells from blood. Receptor source: a female donor with HTLV-1-associated myelopathy (HAM/TSP). The CDR3 runs from the conserved cysteine through the conserved F or W. The order of the fields is V gene, J gene, CDR3 protein.

V: TRBV11-3; J: TRBJ2-1; CDR3: CASSGGGQGASHEQFF
V: TRBV4-2; J: TRBJ2-3; CDR3: CATQETSGGADTQYF
V: TRBV12-3/TRBV12-4; J: TRBJ2-3; CDR3: CASSFPRDRGTDTQYF
V: TRBV20-1; J: TRBJ2-1; CDR3: CSARVAGGPSYNEQFF
V: TRBV7-2; J: TRBJ1-1; CDR3: CASSFLARDTEAFF
V: TRBV12-3/TRBV12-4; J: TRBJ2-3; CDR3: CASSWREQGTDTQYF
V: TRBV29-1; J: TRBJ2-7; CDR3: CSVSVGEQYF
V: TRBV21-1; J: TRBJ2-1; CDR3: CASSKGNTGDEQFF
V: TRBV5-6; J: TRBJ2-7; CDR3: CASSHNYEQYF
V: TRBV4-2; J: TRBJ2-3; CDR3: CASSQRTSDTDTQYF
V: TRBV25-1; J: TRBJ1-1; CDR3: CASSARDTEAFF